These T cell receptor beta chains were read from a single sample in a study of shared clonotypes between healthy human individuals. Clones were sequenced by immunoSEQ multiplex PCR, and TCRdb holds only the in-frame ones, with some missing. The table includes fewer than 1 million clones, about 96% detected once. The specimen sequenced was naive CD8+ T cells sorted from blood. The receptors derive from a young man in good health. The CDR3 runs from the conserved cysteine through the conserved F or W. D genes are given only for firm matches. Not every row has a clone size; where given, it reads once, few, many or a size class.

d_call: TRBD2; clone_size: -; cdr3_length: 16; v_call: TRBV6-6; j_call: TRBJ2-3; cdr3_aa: CAGGLAGGAGTDTQYF; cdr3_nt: TGTGCCGGGGGACTAGCGGGAGGAGCGGGGACAGATACGCAGTATTTT
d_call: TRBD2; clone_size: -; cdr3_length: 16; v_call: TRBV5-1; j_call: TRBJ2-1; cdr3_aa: CASSLASSGAYNEQFF; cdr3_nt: TGCGCCAGCAGCTTGGCGTCTAGCGGGGCCTACAATGAGCAGTTCTTC
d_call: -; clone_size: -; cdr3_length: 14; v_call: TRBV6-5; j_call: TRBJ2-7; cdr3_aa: CASSYRELSYEQYF; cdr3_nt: TGTGCCAGCAGTTACAGGGAGCTTTCCTACGAGCAGTACTTC
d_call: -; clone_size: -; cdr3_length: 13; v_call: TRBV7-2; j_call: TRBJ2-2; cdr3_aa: CASSSLNTGELFF; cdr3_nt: TGTGCCAGCAGCTCTTTAAACACCGGGGAGCTGTTTTTT
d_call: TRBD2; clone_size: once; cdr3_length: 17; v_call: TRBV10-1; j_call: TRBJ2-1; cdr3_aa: CASSQIAGPRRDNEQFF; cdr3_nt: TGCGCCAGCAGTCAGATAGCGGGACCCCGAAGGGACAATGAGCAGTTCTTC
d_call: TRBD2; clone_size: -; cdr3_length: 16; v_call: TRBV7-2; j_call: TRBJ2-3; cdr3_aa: CASSLELAGGTDTQYF; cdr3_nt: TGTGCCAGCAGCTTAGAGTTAGCGGGAGGCACAGATACGCAGTATTTT
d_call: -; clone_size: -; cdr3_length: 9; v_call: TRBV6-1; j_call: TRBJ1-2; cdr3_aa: CALNYGYTF; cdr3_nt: TGTGCGCTCAACTATGGCTACACCTTC
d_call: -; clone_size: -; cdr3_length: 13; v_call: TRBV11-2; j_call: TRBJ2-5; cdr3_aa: CASSGQSQETQYF; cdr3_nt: TGTGCCAGCAGCGGACAGTCCCAAGAGACCCAGTACTTC
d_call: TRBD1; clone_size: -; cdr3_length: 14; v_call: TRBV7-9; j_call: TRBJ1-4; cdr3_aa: CASSTGTGMEKLFF; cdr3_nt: TGTGCCAGCAGCACCGGGACAGGGATGGAAAAACTGTTTTTT
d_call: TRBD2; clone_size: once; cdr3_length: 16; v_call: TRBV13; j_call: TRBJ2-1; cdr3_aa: CASSSVAGRVYNEQFF; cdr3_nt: TGTGCCAGCAGCTCCGTAGCGGGACGGGTCTACAATGAGCAGTTCTTC
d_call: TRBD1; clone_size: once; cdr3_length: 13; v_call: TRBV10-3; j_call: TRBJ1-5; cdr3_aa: CAISPGQPQPQHF; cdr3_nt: TGTGCCATCAGTCCGGGACAGCCTCAGCCCCAGCATTTT
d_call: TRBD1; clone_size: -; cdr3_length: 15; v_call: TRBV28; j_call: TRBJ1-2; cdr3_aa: CASILGQGANYGYTF; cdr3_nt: TGTGCCAGCATTCTCGGACAGGGGGCTAACTATGGCTACACCTTC